This T cell receptor beta chain was documented in a study of blood T cell repertoires in COVID-19. The V end was cut by 0 bases, the J end by 0 bases, with 16 bases between. Looked up from germline, CDR1 is KGHDR and CDR2 is SFDVKD. The CDR3 extends over 18 amino acids. Profiling relied on immunoSEQ multiplex PCR, and the TCRdb table lists in-frame clones only, not all of them. The sample comprises approximately 82,000 clones, around 82% of which are singletons, and about a sixth rests with the top ten. What was sequenced was peripheral blood. The chain couples TRBV24-1 to TRBJ1-1; TRBD1 is a possible D gene (5 bases). The TCR was taken from a woman in her sixties or seventies with acute or convalescent COVID-19. The CDR3 coding sequence is TGTGCCACCAGTGATTTGTTGGGGCAACTATCAATGAACACTGAAGCTTTCTTT. The encoded protein is CATSDLLGQLSMNTEAFF.